This record concerns one TCR beta chain sequence. Its target is not known. The data were taken from a study of CD8+ T cells in alopecia areata. Study details: Tofacitinib treatment spanned 6 to 18 months, with 6 months off drug afterward. Study-wide findings and caveats: Scalp clonality and expanded CD8+ clones among the top 100 showed significant decreases with tofacitinib. Mouse data revealed clearer TCR sharing than patient data did, a gap possibly tied to HLA.

Treatment indicated: oral pan-JAK inhibitor, 5-10 mg twice daily. Peripheral blood, together with lesional scalp punch biopsies, was collected from alopecia areata patients. CDR3 length equals 15 residues. Trimming left V 0 bases short and J 5 bases short, with 11 bases between. Germline CDR1 is SGDLS and CDR2 is YYNGEE. RNA, once extracted, was reverse transcribed into cDNA for use as the sequencing template. Clones were read by immunoSEQ multiplex PCR, and TCRdb kept only the in-frame ones, dropping some. This sample has some 190,000 clones; roughly 66% occur once, and the top ten carry 0.95% to 1.5%.

The receptor was derived from a human donor with alopecia areata. This material consisted of CD4+ T cells sorted from blood, taken at approximately week 42, from a patient treated with tofacitinib. This rearrangement joins TRBV9 to TRBJ2-2; D call uncertain. CDR3 region: CASSVARQVTGELFF. CDR3 in DNA: TGTGCCAGCAGCGTAGCCCGGCAGGTAACCGGGGAGCTGTTTTTT.